These 21 T cell receptor beta chains share one sample of origin, sequenced in a study of control samples from healthy donors and cancer patients (dated by TCRdb to 2020 to 2022). The library was generated by the immunoSEQ multiplex PCR assay. Held by TCRdb, this immuneACCESS table contains in-frame sequences only and omits some clones. Under half of the omission traces to an unresolved V gene where checked; the cause of the rest is unknown. The sample includes 100,000 to 150,000 clones, with around 94% observed a single time. The ten largest account for 0.55% to 0.65% of the sample. The sequenced sample consisted of PBMCs. The source of these receptors is a man at least 80 years old with head and neck cancer.

V and J are TRBV7-8 and TRBJ2-1; 12 bases agree with TRBD2. CDR1 is SGHVS, CDR2 FQNEAQ, per germline. This CDR3 comprises 15 residues. J lost 7 bases, V lost 5 bases, and 6 bases had no gene match. CDR3: CASSGTSGFFNEQFF. The CDR3 nucleotides read TGTGCCAGCAGCGGGACTAGCGGGTTTTTTAATGAGCAGTTCTTC.

The chain uses TRBV5-1 and TRBJ2-4; D possibly corresponds to TRBD1 (5 bases). The CDR3 has 16 residues. The V and J ends lost 0 bases and 5 bases respectively, with 15 bases between them. Germline V gene sequence: CDR1 SGHRS, CDR2 YFSETQ. The CDR3 is CASSLDPRTTENIQYF. Here the CDR3 DNA reads TGCGCCAGCAGCTTGGATCCGAGGACAACAGAAAACATTCAGTACTTC.

The chain joins TRBV28 to TRBJ1-6, with 10 bases lining up with TRBD1. V shed 5 bases and J 8 bases; nucleotides not matched to a gene: 9. Per the germline V gene, CDR1 is MDHEN and CDR2 is SYDVKM. The CDR3 contains 16 residues. As DNA, the CDR3 is TGTGCCAGCAGTGGAGGGGGGACAGGGGTACATTCACCCCTCCACTTT. Translation gives CASSGGGTGVHSPLHF.

V usage is TRBV10-3 and J usage is TRBJ1-1; no definite D call. CDR1 and CDR2 (germline): ENHRY, SYGVKD. Trimming stripped 0 bases from V and 1 base from J, with 18 bases between. This CDR3 is 18 amino acids long. The DNA for the CDR3 is TGTGCCATCAGTGAGTCGACGGGTATCGGCAGGACGAACACTGAAGCTTTCTTT. As protein: CAISESTGIGRTNTEAFF.

This chain connects TRBV6-2 or TRBV6-3 to TRBJ2-7; TRBD2 aligns across 8 bases. V was clipped by 4 bases and J by 2 bases; unmatched bases: 13. The CDR3 totals 17 residues. Per the germline V gene, CDR1 is MNHEY and CDR2 is SVGEGT. CDR3 bases: TGTGCCAGCAGTTCCGTGACTTGGAGCGGGGGCCCCTACGAGCAGTACTTC. Translation gives CASSSVTWSGGPYEQYF.

The rearrangement links TRBV18 to TRBJ1-1, with 11 bases aligning to TRBD1. The germline CDR1 and CDR2 sequences are KGHSH and LQKENI. The ends lost 2 bases at V and 0 bases at J; junction bases unmatched: 2. There are 16 residues in the CDR3. CDR3 coding DNA: TGTGCCAGCTCACCAGGGACAGGGGGGATGAACACTGAAGCTTTCTTT. Encoded protein: CASSPGTGGMNTEAFF.

The sample holds one count of this clone. The genes are TRBV7-2 and TRBJ2-3, with D perhaps matching TRBD1 (5 bases). The CDR3 has 16 amino acids. The germline V and J ends were trimmed by 4 bases and 0 bases, with 14 bases remaining between them. Germline V gene sequence: CDR1 SGHTA, CDR2 FQGNSA. Here the CDR3 reads CASSSDSRLSTDTQYF. CDR3 sequence (DNA): TGTGCCAGCAGCTCTGACAGTCGTCTTAGCACAGATACGCAGTATTTT.

The rearrangement links TRBV24-1 to TRBJ1-4, with 8 bases that match TRBD1. Germline CDR1 is KGHDR and CDR2 is SFDVKD. V lost 3 bases and J lost 5; bases outside the gene matches: 4. The CDR3 consists of 15 residues. CDR3 sequence (DNA): TGTGCCACCAGTGATCCCCGGACAGGGAATGAAAAACTGTTTTTT. Translating gives CATSDPRTGNEKLFF.

The rearrangement uses TRBV4-1 and TRBJ1-4, with 7 bases identical to TRBD1. This CDR3 comprises 15 residues. CDR1 MGHRA and CDR2 YSYEKL come from the germline V gene. V shed 6 bases and J 6 bases; nucleotides not matched to a gene: 10. CDR3 amino acids: CASSPGKGAYEKLFF. The CDR3 DNA reads TGCGCCAGCAGTCCAGGGAAGGGGGCGTATGAAAAACTGTTTTTT.

For the CDR3, the DNA is TGTGCCAGCGGCTATATGGAGACCCAGTACTTC. Its translation: CASGYMETQYF. The rearrangement links TRBV6-5 to TRBJ2-5, with D unclear. With 8 bases removed from V and 5 bases from J, the gap between germline ends came to 9 bases. The CDR3 extends over 11 amino acids. Germline V gene lookup returns CDR1 MNHEY and CDR2 SVGAGI.

V usage is TRBV7-9 and J usage is TRBJ1-3, with TRBD1 matching 9 bases. Germline CDR1 reads SEHNR; CDR2 reads FQNEAQ (reference sequence). CDR3 length: 14 residues. V lost 3 bases to trimming and J lost 8 bases; unmatched junction nucleotides: 5. The CDR3 here is CASSLTGGSDTIYF. The CDR3, as DNA: TGTGCCAGCAGCTTGACAGGGGGGAGCGACACCATATATTTT. Complete variable domain (other parts from reference TRBV7-9 and TRBJ1-3): DTGVSQNPRHKITKRGQNVTFRCDPISEHNRLYWYRQTLGQGPEFLTYFQNEAQLEKSRLLSDRFSAERPKGSFSTLEIQRTEQGDSAMYLCASSLTGGSDTIYFGEGSWLTVV.

V usage is TRBV7-2 and J usage is TRBJ2-5; 14 bases line up with TRBD2. CDR3 length: 18 residues. Trimming took 4 bases from V and 5 from J; bases not matched to a gene: 12. Germline V gene lookup returns CDR1 SGHTA and CDR2 FQGNSA. CDR3 bases: TGTGCCAGCAGCTCCCAGACTAGCGGGAGGGCCGGAGTGGAGACCCAGTACTTC. Amino acid sequence: CASSSQTSGRAGVETQYF.

The V and J genes are TRBV29-1 and TRBJ2-3; 11 bases agree with TRBD2. Germline trimming cut 7 bases from V and 4 bases from J; bases unmatched to any gene: 10. This CDR3 is built from 15 residues. The germline V gene has CDR1 SQVTM and CDR2 ANQGSEA. The CDR3 DNA is TGCAGCGATCTCCTTAGCGGGAGGGGGCCAGATACGCAGTATTTT. Protein: CSDLLSGRGPDTQYF.

This rearrangement joins TRBV4-3 to TRBJ1-1, with TRBD1 as a possible D gene (6 bases). The germline gives CDR1 LGHNA, CDR2 YSLEER. The CDR3 totals 15 residues. V was clipped by 1 base and J by 3 bases, with 12 bases between them. The CDR3 region is CASSQGKRGDTEAFF. CDR3 DNA sequence: TGCGCCAGCAGCCAAGGGAAGAGGGGGGACACTGAAGCTTTCTTT.

The rearrangement links TRBV6-5 to TRBJ2-7; D remains unclear. This CDR3 region has 13 residues. Trimming took 2 bases from V and 3 from J, leaving 8 bases between them. Germline-derived CDR1 and CDR2 are MNHEY and SVGAGI. As DNA, the CDR3 is TGTGCCAGCAGTTACAACGACAACTACGAGCAGTACTTC. Amino acids: CASSYNDNYEQYF.

The chain combines TRBV5-1 with TRBJ2-3, with a possible D match to TRBD2 (6 bases). Trimming removed 0 bases at V and 4 bases at J, with 12 bases between. Germline CDR1 SGHRS, CDR2 YFSETQ. The CDR3 contains 15 residues. The CDR3 loop reads CASSLVGGGPDTQYF. Written as DNA, the CDR3 is TGCGCCAGCAGCTTGGTGGGGGGTGGTCCAGATACGCAGTATTTT.

For this clone: Other DNA sequences in this specimen translate into the identical CDR3. The chain is built from TRBV4-1 and TRBJ2-7; D perhaps matches TRBD2 (5 bases). The CDR3 covers 14 residues. Trimming removed 1 base from V and 0 bases from J, with 7 bases in between. Germline CDR1 reads MGHRA; CDR2 reads YSYEKL. CDR3 bases: TGCGCCAGCAGCCAAGGAGGGAGCTCCTACGAGCAGTACTTC. Translation: CASSQGGSSYEQYF.

CDR3: CASSPTSGSGEQYF. The CDR3 DNA reads TGTGCCAGCAGCCCGACTAGCGGGAGTGGTGAGCAGTACTTC. This chain joins TRBV11-2 and TRBJ2-7; TRBD2 agrees at 12 bases. Looked up from germline, CDR1 is SGHAT and CDR2 is FQNNGV. V lost 5 bases and J lost 7; bases outside the gene matches: 6. The CDR3 sequence is 14 residues long.

This rearrangement joins TRBV3-1 (or the pseudogene TRBV3-2) to TRBJ2-3, with a tentative D call TRBD1 (5 bases). CDR3 length: 15 residues. CDR1 is LGHDT and CDR2 is YNNKEL in the germline V gene (reference sequence). V lost 2 bases to trimming and J lost 1 base, with 10 bases between them. The chain's CDR3 is CASSQRGYRTDTQYF. Here the CDR3 DNA reads TGTGCCAGCAGCCAAAGGGGCTATCGCACAGATACGCAGTATTTT.

This clone was seen only once. The V call is TRBV20-1, the J call TRBJ2-7; possibly TRBD2 for D (6 bases). The CDR3 loop spans 11 amino acids. The germline V gene encodes CDR1 DFQATT and CDR2 SNEGSKA (reference sequence). V was pared by 5 bases and J by 2 bases, with 7 bases between. CDR3 nucleotide sequence: TGCAGTGCTTGGGAGGCCTACGAGCAGTACTTC. Protein sequence: CSAWEAYEQYF.

The chain recombines TRBV2 with TRBJ1-2, with D perhaps matching TRBD1 (5 bases). V lost 8 bases and J 5 bases, leaving 21 bases between the germline ends. The germline gives CDR1 SNHLY, CDR2 FYNNEI. The CDR3 covers 15 residues. As DNA, the CDR3 is TGTGCCAGCGGCGGGGGGAGGGGAAATATGTATGGCTACACCTTC. Translation gives CASGGGRGNMYGYTF.